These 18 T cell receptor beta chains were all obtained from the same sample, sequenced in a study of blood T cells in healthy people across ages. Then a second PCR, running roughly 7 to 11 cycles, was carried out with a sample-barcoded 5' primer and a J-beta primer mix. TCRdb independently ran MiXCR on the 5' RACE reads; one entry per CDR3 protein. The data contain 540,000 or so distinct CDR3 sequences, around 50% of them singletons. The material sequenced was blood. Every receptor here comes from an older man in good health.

This CDR3 reads CASSLEAGPNTGELFF. The CDR3 nucleotides read TGCGCCAGCAGCTTGGAGGCAGGACCGAACACCGGGGAGCTGTTTTTT. V gene TRBV5-1 combines with J gene TRBJ2-2, with D uncertain. The CDR3 loop spans 16 amino acids. CDR1 is SGHRS and CDR2 is YFSETQ in the germline V gene. Trimming took 0 bases from V and 0 from J, leaving 9 bases between them.

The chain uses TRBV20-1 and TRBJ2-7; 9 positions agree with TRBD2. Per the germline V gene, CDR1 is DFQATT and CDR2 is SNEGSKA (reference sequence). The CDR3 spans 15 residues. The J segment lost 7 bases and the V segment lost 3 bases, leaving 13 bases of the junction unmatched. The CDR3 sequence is CSASGRGGPYNEQYF. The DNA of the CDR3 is TGCAGTGCTAGCGGGCGGGGGGGGCCTTACAATGAGCAGTACTTC.

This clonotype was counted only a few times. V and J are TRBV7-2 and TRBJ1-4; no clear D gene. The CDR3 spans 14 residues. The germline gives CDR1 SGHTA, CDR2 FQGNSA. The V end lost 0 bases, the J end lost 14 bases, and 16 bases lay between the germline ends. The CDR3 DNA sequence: TGTGCCAGCAGCTTAGCGGTAGGACCCAGATTGCTGTTTTTT. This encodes CASSLAVGPRLLFF. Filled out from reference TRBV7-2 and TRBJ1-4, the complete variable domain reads GAGVSQSPSNKVTEKGKDVELRCDPISGHTALYWYRQSLGQGLEFLIYFQGNSAPDKSGLPSDRFSAERTGGSVSTLTIQRTQQEDSAVYLCASSLAVGPRLLFFGSGTQLSVL.

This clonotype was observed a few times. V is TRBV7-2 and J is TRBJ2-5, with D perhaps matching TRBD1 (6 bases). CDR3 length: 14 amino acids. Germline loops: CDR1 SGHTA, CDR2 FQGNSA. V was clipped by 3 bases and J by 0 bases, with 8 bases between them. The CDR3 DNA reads TGTGCCAGCAGCTTGGACAGCGACCAAGAGACCCAGTACTTC. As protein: CASSLDSDQETQYF.

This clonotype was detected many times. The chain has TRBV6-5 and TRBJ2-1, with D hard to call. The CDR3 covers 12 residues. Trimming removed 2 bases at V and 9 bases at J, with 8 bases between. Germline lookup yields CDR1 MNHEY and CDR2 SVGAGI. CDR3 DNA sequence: TGTGCCAGCAGTTACCCCAAGTCTGAGCAGTTCTTC. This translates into CASSYPKSEQFF.

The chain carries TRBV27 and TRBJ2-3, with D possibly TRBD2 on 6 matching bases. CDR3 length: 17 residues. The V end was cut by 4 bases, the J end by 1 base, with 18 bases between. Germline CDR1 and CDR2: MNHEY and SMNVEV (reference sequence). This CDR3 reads CASSSTRSGVGTDTQYF. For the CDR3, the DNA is TGTGCCAGCAGTTCCACTCGGTCGGGGGTGGGCACAGATACGCAGTATTTT.

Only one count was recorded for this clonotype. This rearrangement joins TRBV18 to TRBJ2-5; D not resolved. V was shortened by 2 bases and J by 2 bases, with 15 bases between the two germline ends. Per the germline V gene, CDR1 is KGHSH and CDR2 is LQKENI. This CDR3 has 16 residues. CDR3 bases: TGTGCCAGCTCACCAGCCTCTCCAGCGACACAAGAGACCCAGTACTTC. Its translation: CASSPASPATQETQYF.

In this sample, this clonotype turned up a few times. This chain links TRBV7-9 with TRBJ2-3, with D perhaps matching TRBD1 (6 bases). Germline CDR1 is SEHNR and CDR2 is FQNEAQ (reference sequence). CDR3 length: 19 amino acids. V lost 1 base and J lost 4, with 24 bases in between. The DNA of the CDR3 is TGTGCCAGCAGCTTAGTGTCCGTGTTTGGGGGCGAGAATTCAGATACGCAGTATTTT. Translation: CASSLVSVFGGENSDTQYF. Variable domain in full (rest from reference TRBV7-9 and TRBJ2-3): DTGVSQNPRHKITKRGQNVTFRCDPISEHNRLYWYRQTLGQGPEFLTYFQNEAQLEKSRLLSDRFSAERPKGSFSTLEIQRTEQGDSAMYLCASSLVSVFGGENSDTQYFGPGTRLTVL.

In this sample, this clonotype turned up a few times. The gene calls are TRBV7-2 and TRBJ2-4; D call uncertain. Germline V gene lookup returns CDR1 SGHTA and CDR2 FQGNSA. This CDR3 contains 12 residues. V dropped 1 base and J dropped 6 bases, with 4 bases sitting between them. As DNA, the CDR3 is TGTGCCAGCAGCTTAGACAGAAACATTCAGTACTTC. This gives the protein CASSLDRNIQYF.

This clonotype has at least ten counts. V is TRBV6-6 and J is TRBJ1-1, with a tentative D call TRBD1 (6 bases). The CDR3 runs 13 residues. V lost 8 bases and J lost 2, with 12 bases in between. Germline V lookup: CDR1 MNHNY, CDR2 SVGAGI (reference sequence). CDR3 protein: CASGTRPNTEAFF. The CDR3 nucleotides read TGTGCCAGCGGGACAAGGCCTAACACTGAAGCTTTCTTT.

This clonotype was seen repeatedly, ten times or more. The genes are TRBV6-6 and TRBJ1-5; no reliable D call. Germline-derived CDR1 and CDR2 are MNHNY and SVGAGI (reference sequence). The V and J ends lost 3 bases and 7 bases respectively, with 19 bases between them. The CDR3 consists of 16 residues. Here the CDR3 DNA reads TGTGCCAGCAGTTATCCACCCCGAGGCTCGGGACAGCCCCAGCATTTT. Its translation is CASSYPPRGSGQPQHF.

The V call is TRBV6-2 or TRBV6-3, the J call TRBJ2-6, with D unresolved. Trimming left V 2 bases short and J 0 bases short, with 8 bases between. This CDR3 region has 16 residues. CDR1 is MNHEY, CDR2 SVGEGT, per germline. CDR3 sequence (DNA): TGTGCCAGCAGTTACCGATCTAGCTCTGGGGCCAACGTCCTGACTTTC. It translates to CASSYRSSSGANVLTF.

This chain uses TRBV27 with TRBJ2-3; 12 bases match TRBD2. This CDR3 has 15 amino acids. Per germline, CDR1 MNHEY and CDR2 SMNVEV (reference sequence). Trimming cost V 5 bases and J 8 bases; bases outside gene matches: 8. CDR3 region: CASSQTGTSGRTQYF. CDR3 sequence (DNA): TGTGCCAGCAGTCAAACCGGGACTAGCGGGCGTACGCAGTATTTT.

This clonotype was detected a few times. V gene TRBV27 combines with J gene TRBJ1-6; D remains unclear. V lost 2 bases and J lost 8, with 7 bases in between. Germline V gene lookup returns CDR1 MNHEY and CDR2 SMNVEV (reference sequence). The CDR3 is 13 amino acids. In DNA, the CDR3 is TGTGCCAGCAGTTTAAGTAAGGATTCACCCCTCCACTTT. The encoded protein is CASSLSKDSPLHF.

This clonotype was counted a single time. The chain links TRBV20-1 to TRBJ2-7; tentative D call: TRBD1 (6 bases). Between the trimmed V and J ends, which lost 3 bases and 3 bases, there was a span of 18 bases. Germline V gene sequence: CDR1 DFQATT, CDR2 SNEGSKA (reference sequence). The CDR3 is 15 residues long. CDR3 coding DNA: TGCAGTGCTAGGCTACAGGGCAACCCAAGCTACGAGCAGTACTTC. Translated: CSARLQGNPSYEQYF.

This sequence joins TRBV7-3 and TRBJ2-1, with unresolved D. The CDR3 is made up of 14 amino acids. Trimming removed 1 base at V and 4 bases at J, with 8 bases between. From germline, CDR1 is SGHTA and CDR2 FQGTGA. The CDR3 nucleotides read TGTGCCAGCAGCTTAAATGGTCTTTACAATGAGCAGTTCTTC. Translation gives CASSLNGLYNEQFF.

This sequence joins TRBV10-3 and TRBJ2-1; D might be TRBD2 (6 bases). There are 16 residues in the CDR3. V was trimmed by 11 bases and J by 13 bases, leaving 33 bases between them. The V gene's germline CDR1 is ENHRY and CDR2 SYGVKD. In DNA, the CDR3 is TGTGCCTCCAGTTCGTCCCCACAGGTGGGGGGTGAGACCCAGTTCTTC. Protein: CASSSSPQVGGETQFF.

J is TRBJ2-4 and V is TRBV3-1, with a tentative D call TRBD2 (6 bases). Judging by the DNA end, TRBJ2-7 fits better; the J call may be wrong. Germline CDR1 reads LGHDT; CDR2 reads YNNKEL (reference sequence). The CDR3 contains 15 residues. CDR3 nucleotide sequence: TGTGCCAGCAGCCCCCCCGGCGGGAAGTCCCGCGAGCAGTACTTC. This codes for CASSPPGGKSREQYF.